These 29 T cell receptor beta chains originate from one sample sequenced in a study of somatic mutations in cytotoxic T cells in rheumatoid arthritis. Assay used: immunoSEQ multiplex PCR; TCRdb lists only in-frame clones, some missing. The sample holds around 12,000 clones, approximately 71% seen once. Specimen: CD8+ T cells sorted from blood. The receptors here all came from an adult with rheumatoid arthritis.

This clone has just a few counts. The chain is built from TRBV27 and TRBJ2-7; D perhaps matches TRBD2 (7 bases). CDR3 length equals 14 residues. V dropped 2 bases and J dropped 3 bases, with 11 bases sitting between them. Germline loops: CDR1 MNHEY, CDR2 SMNVEV (reference sequence). The CDR3 spells CASSLRGGFYEQYF. The CDR3 nucleotides read TGTGCCAGCAGTTTAAGGGGGGGCTTCTACGAGCAGTACTTC.

V usage is TRBV4-3 and J usage is TRBJ1-4; 9 bases line up with TRBD1. Trimming cost V 3 bases and J 4 bases; bases outside gene matches: 3. Germline CDR1 reads LGHNA; CDR2 reads YSLEER. This CDR3 region has 15 residues. The CDR3 DNA reads as TGCGCCAGCAGCCAGGGGACAGGGAGTAATGAAAAACTGTTTTTT. Residues: CASSQGTGSNEKLFF.

This chain links TRBV9 with TRBJ2-5; 8 bases are a match to TRBD2. The CDR3 has 15 residues. Germline loops: CDR1 SGDLS, CDR2 YYNGEE. The ends lost 0 bases at V and 3 bases at J; junction bases unmatched: 4. CDR3 in DNA: TGTGCCAGCAGCGTAGCTGGACTAGCTGAAGAGACCCAGTACTTC. It specifies CASSVAGLAEETQYF.

This clone showed up just once. The chain employs TRBV2 and TRBJ2-1; 16 bases fit TRBD2. CDR3 length equals 17 residues. The trim removed 6 bases at V and 12 bases at J, leaving 14 bases unmatched. Germline V gene sequence: CDR1 SNHLY, CDR2 FYNNEI. The CDR3 sequence is CASSGPTGTSGGAGQFF. The CDR3 coding sequence is TGTGCCAGCAGCGGCCCTACCGGGACTAGCGGGGGGGCGGGGCAGTTCTTC.

This chain connects TRBV2 to TRBJ1-2; a possible D gene is TRBD1 (5 bases). The CDR3 runs to 14 residues. CDR1 and CDR2 from the germline V gene are SNHLY and FYNNEI. Trimming left V 6 bases short and J 4 bases short, with 15 bases between. CDR3 loop: CASREGSRGYGYTF. Here the CDR3 DNA reads TGTGCCAGCAGGGAGGGGAGTCGGGGCTATGGCTACACCTTC.

The chain employs TRBV10-2 and TRBJ1-5; the D gene is possibly TRBD1 (5 bases). V lost 6 bases and J 7 bases, leaving 16 bases between the germline ends. The CDR3 extends over 14 amino acids. CDR1 and CDR2 (germline): WSHSY, SAAADI. CDR3 region: CASRSAGPGQPQHF. CDR3 bases: TGCGCCAGCAGGTCCGCAGGGCCTGGCCAGCCCCAGCATTTT.

The chain couples TRBV9 to TRBJ1-6; 8 positions agree with TRBD1. The CDR3 covers 15 residues. In germline, CDR1 is SGDLS, CDR2 YYNGEE. The V segment lost 4 bases and the J segment 7 bases; nucleotides outside the gene matches: 7. CDR3 residues: CASSTTGQENSPLHF. The CDR3 DNA sequence: TGTGCCAGCAGCACCACGGGACAGGAAAATTCACCCCTCCACTTT.

This chain connects TRBV27 to TRBJ2-2; D call uncertain. Looked up from germline, CDR1 is MNHEY and CDR2 is SMNVEV (reference sequence). The CDR3 consists of 14 residues. Trimming removed 2 bases from V and 4 bases from J, with 8 bases in between. CDR3 in DNA: TGTGCCAGCAGTTTACAGGCCGGCACCGGGGAGCTGTTTTTT. It specifies CASSLQAGTGELFF.

There are a few counts of this clone. In nucleotides, the CDR3 is TGTGCCAGCAGTTTGGTTTGGCGAGGCTATTCACCCCTCCACTTT. Encoded protein: CASSLVWRGYSPLHF. V gene TRBV27 combines with J gene TRBJ1-6; D is unresolved. This CDR3 comprises 15 residues. Germline loops: CDR1 MNHEY, CDR2 SMNVEV (reference sequence). V lost 3 bases to trimming and J lost 8 bases, with 14 bases between them.

This clone has just a few counts. J is TRBJ2-7 and V is TRBV27; D not certain. Germline V CDR1 and CDR2: MNHEY, SMNVEV (reference sequence). The CDR3 extends over 13 amino acids. The V gene lost 5 bases and the J gene lost 4 bases, with 12 bases spanning the gap. Here the CDR3 reads CASSPTMGYEQYF. Here the CDR3 DNA reads TGTGCCAGCAGTCCCACAATGGGTTACGAGCAGTACTTC.

In this sample, this clone turned up once. The chain is built from TRBV6-6 and TRBJ2-7; D gene ambiguous. The CDR3 length is 12 residues. Deletions cut 7 bases from V and 0 bases from J, with 7 bases between. CDR1 and CDR2 (germline): MNHNY, SVGAGI (reference sequence). The CDR3 bases are TGTGCCAGCACGGCGAACTCCTACGAGCAGTACTTC. It specifies CASTANSYEQYF.

V is TRBV9 and J is TRBJ2-5, with 8 bases that match TRBD2. There are 15 residues in the CDR3. The germline CDR1 and CDR2 sequences are SGDLS and YYNGEE. The J segment lost 1 base and the V segment lost 4 bases, leaving 6 bases of the junction unmatched. The CDR3 sequence is CASSPGGGLQETQYF. In nucleotides, the CDR3 is TGTGCCAGCAGCCCCGGGGGGGGCCTCCAAGAGACCCAGTACTTC.

This chain links TRBV28 with TRBJ2-7, with D unresolved. Trimming stripped 8 bases from V and 3 bases from J, with 8 bases between. Per germline, CDR1 MDHEN and CDR2 SYDVKM. The CDR3 totals 11 residues. The CDR3 region is CASGPNYEQYF. The CDR3 region has the DNA TGTGCCAGCGGTCCGAACTACGAGCAGTACTTC.

J is TRBJ2-5 and V is TRBV6-5, with D hard to call. CDR3 length equals 12 residues. Germline loops: CDR1 MNHEY, CDR2 SVGAGI. Trimming cost V 4 bases and J 5 bases, with 8 bases left between them. The CDR3 nucleotides are TGTGCCAGCAGTTCGGCCTGGGAGACCCAGTACTTC. It is translated as CASSSAWETQYF.

The chain recombines TRBV9 with TRBJ1-3, with D perhaps TRBD1 (5 bases). Between the trimmed V and J ends, which lost 0 bases and 4 bases, there was a span of 8 bases. Per germline, CDR1 SGDLS and CDR2 YYNGEE. This CDR3 comprises 14 residues. The CDR3 DNA reads as TGTGCCAGCAGCGTAGATAGGGGCGGAAACACCATATATTTT. Protein: CASSVDRGGNTIYF. The whole variable domain, remainder taken from reference TRBV9 and TRBJ1-3, is DSGVTQTPKHLITATGQRVTLRCSPRSGDLSVYWYQQSLDQGLQFLIQYYNGEERAKGNILERFSAQQFPDLHSELNLSSLELGDSALYFCASSVDRGGNTIYFGEGSWLTVV.

The genes are TRBV5-5 and TRBJ2-7; D is possibly TRBD1 or TRBD2 (5 bases each). The V end lost 0 bases, the J end lost 3 bases, and 10 bases lay between the germline ends. The CDR3 spans 14 residues. In germline, CDR1 is SGHKS, CDR2 YYEKEE (reference sequence). CDR3 in DNA: TGTGCCAGCAGCTTGGAATTGGGGGACTACGAGCAGTACTTC. Translated: CASSLELGDYEQYF.

The J gene is TRBJ1-3, the V gene TRBV11-3, with D unclear. This CDR3 is built from 15 residues. With 0 bases removed from V and 0 bases from J, the gap between germline ends came to 6 bases. Germline V gives CDR1 SGHNT, CDR2 YENEEA. This CDR3 is CASSLDLRSGNTIYF. The CDR3 DNA is TGTGCCAGCAGCTTAGATCTGCGCTCTGGAAACACCATATATTTT.

V and J are TRBV10-3 and TRBJ1-6; D gene ambiguous. This CDR3 is 10 amino acids long. Germline V gene sequence: CDR1 ENHRY, CDR2 SYGVKD. V shed 8 bases and J shed 8 bases, with 4 bases lying between them. CDR3 nucleotides: TGTGCCATCGGGGATTCACCCCTCCACTTT. Protein sequence: CAIGDSPLHF.

The chain is built from TRBV19 and TRBJ2-1; D is perhaps TRBD2 (6 bases). CDR1 LNHDA and CDR2 SQIVND come from the germline V gene (reference sequence). V lost 3 bases and J 7 bases, leaving 16 bases between the germline ends. CDR3 size: 15 residues. CDR3 DNA: TGTGCCAGTAGTATTGGGGGGACGGCGGGTAATGAGCAGTTCTTC. This codes for CASSIGGTAGNEQFF.

The rearrangement links TRBV6-5 to TRBJ1-1; tentatively, D is TRBD1 (6 bases). Per germline, CDR1 MNHEY and CDR2 SVGAGI. Trimming removed 2 bases at V and 4 bases at J, with 11 bases between. There are 14 residues in the CDR3. The CDR3 reads CASSYNKDSTEAFF. The DNA of the CDR3 is TGTGCCAGCAGTTACAACAAGGACAGCACTGAAGCTTTCTTT.

With respect to this clone: Other DNA sequences in this specimen translate into the identical CDR3. V gene TRBV2 combines with J gene TRBJ1-1, with D tentatively TRBD1 (5 bases). The CDR3 covers 11 residues. Germline CDR1 is SNHLY and CDR2 is FYNNEI. Trimming shortened V by 9 bases and J by 3 bases, and 8 bases separated the two germline ends. Here the CDR3 reads CARGLDTEAFF. CDR3 in DNA: TGTGCCAGGGGACTGGACACTGAAGCTTTCTTT.

The chain recombines TRBV19 with TRBJ2-3; D is unresolved. The germline gives CDR1 LNHDA, CDR2 SQIVND (reference sequence). V lost 5 bases to trimming and J lost 0 bases, with 12 bases between them. The CDR3 consists of 15 residues. The CDR3 nucleotides read TGTGCCAGTAGTCGTACCCGGCTAAGCACAGATACGCAGTATTTT. As protein: CASSRTRLSTDTQYF. Together with reference TRBV19 and TRBJ2-3, the CDR3 gives the full variable domain: DGGITQSPKYLFRKEGQNVTLSCEQNLNHDAMYWYRQDPGQGLRLIYYSQIVNDFQKGDIAEGYSVSREKKESFPLTVTSAQKNPTAFYLCASSRTRLSTDTQYFGPGTRLTVL.

The V call is TRBV19, the J call TRBJ2-7, with no clear D. CDR3 length: 13 residues. Trimming took 1 base from V and 9 from J, leaving 13 bases between them. Germline CDR1 is LNHDA and CDR2 is SQIVND (reference sequence). CDR3 amino acids: CASSIGTLHGQYF. For the CDR3, the DNA is TGTGCCAGTAGTATAGGGACCCTTCACGGGCAGTACTTC.

By proportion, this clone is large (0.1 to 1%). The genes are TRBV2 and TRBJ2-2; perhaps TRBD2 as D (5 bases). CDR3 size: 15 residues. CDR1 SNHLY and CDR2 FYNNEI come from the germline V gene. Trimming removed 6 bases from V and 4 bases from J, with 15 bases in between. The CDR3 region has the DNA TGTGCCAGCAGCGAACGGGTGGCGGGCACCGGGGAGCTGTTTTTT. It is translated as CASSERVAGTGELFF.

The gene calls are TRBV7-3 and TRBJ2-2; D perhaps matches TRBD1 (6 bases). Trimming removed 5 bases at V and 7 bases at J, with 14 bases between. Germline-derived CDR1 and CDR2 are SGHTA and FQGTGA. The CDR3 contains 14 residues. The CDR3 DNA reads TGTGCCAGCAGCCCCACAGGGTTTGGCGGGGAGCTGTTTTTT. The encoded protein is CASSPTGFGGELFF.

The chain joins TRBV15 to TRBJ2-7; weak D call: TRBD1 (6 bases). Trimming removed 0 bases from V and 4 bases from J, with 13 bases in between. The CDR3 is made up of 15 amino acids. Germline CDR1 and CDR2: LNHNV and YYDKDF (reference sequence). CDR3 loop: CATSRDLNRAYEQYF. The CDR3 nucleotides read TGTGCCACCAGCAGAGATTTGAACAGGGCTTACGAGCAGTACTTC.

The CDR3 region is CASSPSREPNYGYTF. In DNA, the CDR3 is TGTGCCAGCAGTCCCTCGCGGGAGCCTAACTATGGCTACACCTTC. The chain employs TRBV6-5 and TRBJ1-2; D is unresolved. This CDR3 region has 15 residues. V lost 5 bases and J 0 bases, leaving 13 bases between the germline ends. Germline V lookup: CDR1 MNHEY, CDR2 SVGAGI.

The chain has TRBV28 and TRBJ1-5; D gene unclear. The CDR3 contains 15 residues. Trimming shortened V by 6 bases and J by 1 base, and 13 bases separated the two germline ends. Germline-derived CDR1 and CDR2 are MDHEN and SYDVKM. The CDR3 sequence is CASRRDMSSNQPQHF. CDR3 nucleotide sequence: TGTGCCAGCAGACGCGACATGAGCAGCAATCAGCCCCAGCATTTT.

The rearrangement links TRBV7-9 to TRBJ2-3, with TRBD1 matching over 9 bases. This CDR3 has 13 residues. Germline V gives CDR1 SEHNR, CDR2 FQNEAQ (reference sequence). V dropped 10 bases and J dropped 6; count of bases not matched to a gene: 8. The CDR3 DNA is TGTGCCACCCGGGACAGGGAATCGGATACGCAGTATTTT. It yields the protein CATRDRESDTQYF.